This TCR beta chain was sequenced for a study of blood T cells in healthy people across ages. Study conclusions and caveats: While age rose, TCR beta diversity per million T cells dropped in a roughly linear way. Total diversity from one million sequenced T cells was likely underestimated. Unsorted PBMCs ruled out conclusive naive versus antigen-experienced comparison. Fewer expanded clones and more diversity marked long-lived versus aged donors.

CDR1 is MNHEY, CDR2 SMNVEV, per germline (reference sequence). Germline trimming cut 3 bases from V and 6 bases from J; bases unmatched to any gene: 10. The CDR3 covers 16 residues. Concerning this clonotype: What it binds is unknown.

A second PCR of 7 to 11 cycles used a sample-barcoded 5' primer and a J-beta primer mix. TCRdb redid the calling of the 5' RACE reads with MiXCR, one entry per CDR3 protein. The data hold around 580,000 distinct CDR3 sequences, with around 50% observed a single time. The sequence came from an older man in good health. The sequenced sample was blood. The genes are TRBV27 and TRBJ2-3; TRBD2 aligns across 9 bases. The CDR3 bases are TGTGCCAGCAGTTTGATTAGCGGGAGTCGAAGGGATACGCAGTATTTT. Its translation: CASSLISGSRRDTQYF.